The present T cell receptor beta chain was sequenced within a study of identical twins. Via MiXCR, TCRdb re-called the 5' RACE reads, giving one row per CDR3 protein. The sample yields hundreds of thousands of distinct CDR3 sequences, under 25% seen once. This CDR3 spans 21 amino acids. The J segment lost 7 bases and the V segment lost 4 bases, leaving 22 bases of the junction unmatched. These data are also associated with another study on yellow fever vaccine responses in identical twins.

The J gene is TRBJ2-2, the V gene TRBV12-3 or TRBV12-4; TRBD2 matches 12 bases. The sequence came from a woman aged 18-29 years in good health. Sequenced sample: CD4+ T cells sorted from blood. CDR3 amino acids: CASSWWNTSGRPTSSIGELFF. The DNA of the CDR3 is TGTGCCAGCAGTTGGTGGAATACTAGCGGGAGGCCCACATCCTCTATCGGGGAGCTGTTTTTT.